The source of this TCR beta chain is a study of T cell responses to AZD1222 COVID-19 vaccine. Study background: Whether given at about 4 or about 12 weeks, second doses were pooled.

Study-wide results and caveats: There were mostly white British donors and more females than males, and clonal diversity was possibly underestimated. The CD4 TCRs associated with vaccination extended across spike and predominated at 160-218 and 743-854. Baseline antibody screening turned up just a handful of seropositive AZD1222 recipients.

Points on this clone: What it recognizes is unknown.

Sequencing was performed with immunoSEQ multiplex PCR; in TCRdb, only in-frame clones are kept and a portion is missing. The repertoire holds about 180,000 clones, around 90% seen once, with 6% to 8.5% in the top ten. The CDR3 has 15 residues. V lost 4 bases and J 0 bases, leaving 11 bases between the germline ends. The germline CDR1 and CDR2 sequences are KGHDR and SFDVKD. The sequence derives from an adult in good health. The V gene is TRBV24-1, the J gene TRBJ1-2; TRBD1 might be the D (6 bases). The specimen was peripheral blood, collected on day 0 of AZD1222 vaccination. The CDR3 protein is CATSDRQDPNYGYTF. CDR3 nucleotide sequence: TGTGCCACCAGTGACCGACAGGACCCTAACTATGGCTACACCTTC.